The sequence of this T cell receptor beta chain was determined in a study of human T cells and chemical hapten exposure. Documented time point: healthy volunteer bleed at 2 weeks. Unfractionated whole blood was the source from which total RNA was extracted. Broader study findings: Once DPC sensitization occurred, TCRs above 1 in 1000 frequency showed no change.

Within the library, unique molecular identifiers were attached to each individual cDNA molecule. Authors' analysis steps: Per sample, the median was around 100,000 TCRs, with values from roughly 23,000 to 640,000. From the RACE reads, TCRdb called clonotypes with MiXCR, one entry per CDR3 protein. The V and J calls and clone size come from TCRdb's table, not from the authors' own analysis. The data hold roughly 48,000 distinct CDR3 sequences, with roughly 4.5% observed a single time. This clonotype was found many times. The target antigen is unknown. The clonotype was recovered from a human donor in good health. Some clones in this sample may be carry-over from other donors' samples. The sequenced material came from whole blood.

CDR3 in amino acids: CASRPLDRRDEAFF. The CDR3 DNA sequence: TGTGCCAGCAGACCCCTGGACAGGAGAGATGAAGCTTTCTTT. The chain is built from TRBV27 and TRBJ1-1, with 7 bases fitting TRBD1. Looked up from germline, CDR1 is MNHEY and CDR2 is SMNVEV (reference sequence). With V trimmed by 6 bases and J by 7 bases, 11 bases remained unmatched. The CDR3 spans 14 residues.